The clone carrying this T cell receptor (beta chain) has ten or more counts. Its specificity is unknown. Cells stained for CD3, CD4, CD8, CD45RA, CD27 and viability were sorted into four CD45RA/CD27 subsets. The beta constant-region primer was an equimolar mix of two oligonucleotides covering TRBC1 and TRBC2. An oligonucleotide with the SP2 primer and a 12-nucleotide UMI was ligated to the cDNA 3' end. TCRdb processed the UMI-ligation and nested PCR reads anew with MiXCR; each CDR3 protein has one entry. The repertoire holds tens of thousands of distinct CDR3 sequences, with over 7% as singletons. These data come from a study of naive and memory T cell subsets. The germline V and J ends were trimmed by 3 bases and 11 bases, with 11 bases remaining between them. CDR3 size: 11 residues. The germline V gene encodes CDR1 SQVTM and CDR2 ANQGSEA. Findings of the study overall: Each distinct alpha or beta sequence counts as one clonotype.

The rearrangement joins TRBV29-1 to TRBJ1-5; no reliable D call. The sequencing sample was made of central memory CD4+ T cells from blood. The source is a human donor in good health. The CDR3 is CSVDSMGTQHF. The CDR3 DNA reads TGCAGCGTTGATTCAATGGGGACCCAGCATTTT. Using reference TRBV29-1 and TRBJ1-5 for the parts outside the CDR3, the full variable domain is SAVISQKPSRDICQRGTSLTIQCQVDSQVTMMFWYRQQPGQSLTLIATANQGSEATYESGFVIDKFPISRPNLTFSTLTVSNMSPEDSSIYLCSVDSMGTQHFGDGTRLSIL.